A selection of T cell receptor beta chains follows, all from one sample in a study of shared clonotypes between healthy human individuals. The assay was immunoSEQ multiplex PCR, and TCRdb's table has in-frame clones only and misses some. The table lists roughly 1,100,000 clones, about 80% of them singletons. Sequenced input: memory CD4+ T cells sorted from blood. These receptors were obtained from a man younger than 30 in good health. The CDR3 runs from the conserved cysteine through the conserved F or W. Each record gives: clone size, J gene, V gene, D gene, CDR3 DNA, CDR3 protein. The D gene is left open where the match is weak. Size is stated for part of the rows, as once, few or many counts, or as a class when the clone is expanded.

few,TRBJ1-2,TRBV11-2,NA,TGTGCCAGCAGCTTCAGGGTCTATGGCTACACCTTC,CASSFRVYGYTF
NA,TRBJ2-2,TRBV7-3,TRBD2,TGTGCCAGCAGCCCCGGACTAGCGGGGCCCGGGGAGCTGTTTTTT,CASSPGLAGPGELFF
few,TRBJ1-2,TRBV5-6,NA,TGTGCCAGCAGTTACCAGGGACGGAAAGGCTACACCTTC,CASSYQGRKGYTF
few,TRBJ2-1,TRBV9,TRBD2,TGTGCCAGCAGCGCGATTAGCGGGAGTGCGGGCAATGAGCAGTTCTTC,CASSAISGSAGNEQFF
NA,TRBJ2-7,TRBV6-6,NA,TGTGCCAGCAGGGCAGCCGCCTACGAGCAGTACTTC,CASRAAAYEQYF
NA,TRBJ2-1,TRBV11-2,TRBD2,TGTGCCAGCAGCTTAGATGGGGCGGGAGGTACCCATGAGCAGTTCTTC,CASSLDGAGGTHEQFF
NA,TRBJ2-4,TRBV4-2,TRBD1,TGTGCCAGCAGCCAAGAGACTCCCGGGACAGGGAAAAACATTCAGTACTTC,CASSQETPGTGKNIQYF
NA,TRBJ2-3,TRBV27,TRBD2,TGTGCCAGCAGTTTCCATAGCGGGGGAACAGATACGCAGTATTTT,CASSFHSGGTDTQYF
NA,TRBJ1-6,TRBV5-6,TRBD1,TGTGCCAGCAGCTACAAACAGGGGGTTGGTTCACCCCTCCACTTT,CASSYKQGVGSPLHF
NA,TRBJ1-2,TRBV28,NA,TGTGCCAGCGGTAGACAAACAGGGTATGGCTACACCTTC,CASGRQTGYGYTF
NA,TRBJ1-1,TRBV7-2,TRBD1,TGTGCCAGCAGCCGACAGGGGGACACTGAAGCTTTCTTT,CASSRQGDTEAFF
few,TRBJ1-1,TRBV10-3,TRBD1,TGTGCCACAGGCGAAACCGGACAGGGATACACTGAAGCTTTCTTT,CATGETGQGYTEAFF
NA,TRBJ2-1,TRBV4-1,NA,TGCGCCAGCAGCGAGCCCGGGAAAGGCTACAATGAGCAGTTCTTC,CASSEPGKGYNEQFF
NA,TRBJ2-1,TRBV18,NA,TGTGCCAGCTCACCTGCTAGTCAGAATGAGCAGTTCTTC,CASSPASQNEQFF
NA,TRBJ2-7,TRBV27,TRBD2,TGTGCCAGCAGTTCGCCTCACCGGGGGGCCTACGAGCAGTACTTC,CASSSPHRGAYEQYF
NA,TRBJ2-1,TRBV5-1,NA,TGCGCCAGCAGCTTGGAGGCTAGCGGAGGGGGGAATGAGCAGTTCTTC,CASSLEASGGGNEQFF
many,TRBJ2-7,TRBV7-9,TRBD2,TGTGCCAGCAGTTTTACCGGGACTAGCTCCTACGAGCAGTACTTC,CASSFTGTSSYEQYF
NA,TRBJ2-3,TRBV5-1,TRBD2,TGCGCCAGCAGCTTTAGACTAGCGGGGGGCACAGATACGCAGTATTTT,CASSFRLAGGTDTQYF
NA,TRBJ2-7,TRBV5-1,TRBD1,TGCGCCAGCAGCCCGGGACAGGGTAGCTCCTACGAGCAGTACTTC,CASSPGQGSSYEQYF
NA,TRBJ2-7,TRBV2,NA,TGTGCCAGCAGTGAAAAGGGACGGAACCCCTCCGAGCAGTACTTC,CASSEKGRNPSEQYF
NA,TRBJ1-5,TRBV5-1,TRBD1,TGCGCCAGCAGCTTAACAGGGGGCAGCAATCAGCCCCAGCATTTT,CASSLTGGSNQPQHF
NA,TRBJ1-4,TRBV11-2,NA,TGTGCCAGCAGCTTCGGGGCCCTTGAAAAACTGTTTTTT,CASSFGALEKLFF
NA,TRBJ2-1,TRBV5-4,TRBD2,TGTGCCAGCAGCTTGGGACCTCCCAGCGGGAGTGATGAGCAGTTCTTC,CASSLGPPSGSDEQFF
once,TRBJ2-5,TRBV9,TRBD2,TGTGCCAGCAGCACTCGTAGCGGGGGGCCCCCAGAGACCCAGTACTTC,CASSTRSGGPPETQYF
NA,TRBJ2-2,TRBV5-1,NA,TGCGCCAGCAGCGTCCTCCCGGCCACGAACACCGGGGAGCTGTTTTTT,CASSVLPATNTGELFF
NA,TRBJ2-2,TRBV28,TRBD2,TGTGCCAGCAGTTCGAACCCACTACCACTAGCGGGGGGGCGTTACACCGGGGAGCTGTTTTTT,CASSSNPLPLAGGRYTGELFF
NA,TRBJ2-5,TRBV7-9,TRBD1,TGTGCCAGCAGCCCCCGGACAGGGACGCAAGAGACCCAGTACTTC,CASSPRTGTQETQYF
once,TRBJ2-3,TRBV10-3,TRBD2,TGTGCCATCAGGTCTAGCGGGGGGTATACAGATACGCAGTATTTT,CAIRSSGGYTDTQYF
NA,TRBJ1-2,TRBV7-2,NA,TGTGCCAGCAGCTTGGAGCAGGGGAACTATGGCTACACCTTC,CASSLEQGNYGYTF
NA,TRBJ2-3,TRBV7-2,NA,TGTGCCAGCAGCTCCGCTCGGGGTACGCAGTATTTT,CASSSARGTQYF
once,TRBJ2-7,TRBV18,NA,TGTGCCAGCTCGGGGAGGACCCCCTACGAGCAGTACTTC,CASSGRTPYEQYF
NA,TRBJ2-7,TRBV6-5,NA,TGTGCCAGCAGTGACGGACCCTACGAGCAGTACTTC,CASSDGPYEQYF
many,TRBJ1-6,TRBV28,NA,TGTGCCAGCAGTTTAAGTAGCACCTATAATTCACCCCTCCACTTT,CASSLSSTYNSPLHF
few,TRBJ2-3,TRBV6-1,NA,TGTGCCAGCAGTCAACTAGGATTCGGCACAGATACGCAGTATTTT,CASSQLGFGTDTQYF
once,TRBJ1-1,TRBV28,NA,TGTGCCAGCAGTTTAATCGGCGGAATAATCACTGAAGCTTTCTTT,CASSLIGGIITEAFF
NA,TRBJ2-1,TRBV11-3,NA,TGTGCCAGCAGCTCCTCTGGAGGGTATTACGATGAGCAGTTCTTC,CASSSSGGYYDEQFF
NA,TRBJ2-5,TRBV15,TRBD1,TGTGCCACCAGCAGAGAGGTAGGGGACAGTGAGACCCAGTACTTC,CATSREVGDSETQYF
once,TRBJ1-6,TRBV7-6,NA,TGTGCCAGTGGACAGAGCTCCTATAATTCACCCCTCCACTTT,CASGQSSYNSPLHF
once,TRBJ2-6,TRBV6-4,NA,TGTGCCAGCAGCGCGGGGACGGCCTCTGGGGCCAACGTCCTGACTTTC,CASSAGTASGANVLTF
NA,TRBJ2-7,TRBV9,TRBD2,TGTGCCAGCAGCGTAGAAGGGACTAGCGGGACCTACGAGCAGTACTTC,CASSVEGTSGTYEQYF
NA,TRBJ2-1,TRBV7-7,TRBD1,TGTGCTAGCAGCTTAGACAGGGGCAATGAGCAGTTCTTC,CASSLDRGNEQFF
NA,TRBJ2-3,TRBV7-2,NA,TGTGCCAGCAGCTTAGAGGCTAGCCCCACAGATACGCAGTATTTT,CASSLEASPTDTQYF
NA,TRBJ2-2,TRBV30,NA,TGTGCCTGGAGTGGAGGGAACACCGGGGAGCTGTTTTTT,CAWSGGNTGELFF
few,TRBJ1-5,TRBV19,NA,TGTGCCAGTAGTATCTACCCTAGCAATCAGCCCCAGCATTTT,CASSIYPSNQPQHF
NA,TRBJ1-5,TRBV10-3,NA,TGTGCCATCAGTGAGTCGGAGGCAAGCAGGCAGCCCCAGCATTTT,CAISESEASRQPQHF